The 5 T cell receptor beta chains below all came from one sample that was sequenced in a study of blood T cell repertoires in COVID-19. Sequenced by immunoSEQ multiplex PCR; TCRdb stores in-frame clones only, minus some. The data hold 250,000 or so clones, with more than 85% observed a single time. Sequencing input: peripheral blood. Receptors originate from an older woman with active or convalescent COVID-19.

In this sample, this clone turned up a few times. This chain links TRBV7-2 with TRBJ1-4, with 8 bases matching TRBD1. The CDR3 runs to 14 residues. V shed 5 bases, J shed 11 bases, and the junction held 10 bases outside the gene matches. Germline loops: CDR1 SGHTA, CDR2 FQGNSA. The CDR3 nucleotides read TGTGCCAGCAGCCCGGGGACAGGCTTGAGGAAACTGTTTTTT. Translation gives CASSPGTGLRKLFF.

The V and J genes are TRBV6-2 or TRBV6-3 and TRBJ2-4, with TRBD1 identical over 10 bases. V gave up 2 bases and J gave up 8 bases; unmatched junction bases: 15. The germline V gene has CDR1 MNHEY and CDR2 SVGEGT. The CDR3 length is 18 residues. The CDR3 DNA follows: TGTGCCAGCAGTTACGAGCCGGGACAGGGGAATTGGGCTTACATTCAGTACTTC. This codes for CASSYEPGQGNWAYIQYF.

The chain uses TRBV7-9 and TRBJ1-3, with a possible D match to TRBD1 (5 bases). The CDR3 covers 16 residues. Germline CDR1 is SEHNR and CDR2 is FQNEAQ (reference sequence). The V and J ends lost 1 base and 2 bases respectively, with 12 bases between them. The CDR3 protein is CASSLGQLSPGNTIYF. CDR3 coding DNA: TGTGCCAGCAGCTTAGGACAGTTAAGTCCTGGAAACACCATATATTTT.

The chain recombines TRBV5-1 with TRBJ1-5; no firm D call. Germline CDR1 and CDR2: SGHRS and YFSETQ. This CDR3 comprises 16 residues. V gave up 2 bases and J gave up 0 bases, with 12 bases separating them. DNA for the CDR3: TGCGCCAGCAGCTTAGCACCGGGGAATAGCAATCAGCCCCAGCATTTT. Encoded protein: CASSLAPGNSNQPQHF.

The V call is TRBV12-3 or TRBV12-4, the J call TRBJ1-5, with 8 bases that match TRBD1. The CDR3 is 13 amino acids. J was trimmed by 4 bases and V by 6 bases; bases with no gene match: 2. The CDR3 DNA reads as TGTGCCAGCAGCCGGACAGGGAATCAGCCCCAGCATTTT. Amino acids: CASSRTGNQPQHF.